The 17 T cell receptor beta chains below come from one sample, sequenced in a study of neurological immune-mediated disorders. Time point noted: longitudinal time-point 1 (baseline). TCRdb analysed the 5' RACE reads with MiXCR anew, one entry per CDR3 protein. The data show some 60,000 distinct CDR3 sequences, over 8.5% seen once. The specimen sequenced was PBMCs. The receptors come from a male donor with HTLV-1-associated myelopathy (HAM/TSP).

This clonotype came up many times. This chain links TRBV15 with TRBJ2-4, with 8 bases lining up with TRBD1. This CDR3 is built from 15 residues. CDR1 and CDR2 from the germline V gene are LNHNV and YYDKDF (reference sequence). V lost 0 bases and J lost 9; bases outside the gene matches: 7. CDR3 nucleotides: TGTGCCACCAGCAGAGAAAACAGGGGGGCCAGCATTCAGTACTTC. Translation gives CATSRENRGASIQYF.

The table lists this clonotype with many counts. The chain is built from TRBV7-2 and TRBJ1-3; no firm D call. CDR1 is SGHTA and CDR2 is FQGNSA in the germline V gene. Trimming stripped 4 bases from V and 3 bases from J, with 7 bases between. The CDR3 has 13 residues. CDR3 coding DNA: TGTGCCAGCAGCTCGGTACTTGGAAACACCATATATTTT. Protein product: CASSSVLGNTIYF.

Ten or more counts support this clonotype. The chain joins TRBV9 to TRBJ1-2, with D hard to call. Germline V gives CDR1 SGDLS, CDR2 YYNGEE. The CDR3 consists of 13 residues. The V end lost 3 bases, the J end lost 5 bases, and 11 bases lay between the germline ends. The CDR3 here is CASSGSDSYGYTF. DNA of the CDR3: TGTGCCAGCAGCGGTTCGGATTCATATGGCTACACCTTC.

The table lists this clonotype with many counts. As DNA, the CDR3 is TGTGCCAGCAGCCGAGATGGCAGCGGGACCTACAATGAGCAGTTCTTC. This encodes CASSRDGSGTYNEQFF. This rearrangement joins TRBV4-2 to TRBJ2-1, with 7 bases fitting TRBD2. The V gene end was trimmed by 4 bases and the J gene end by 2 bases; junction bases not matched to a gene: 8. The CDR3 has 16 amino acids. Germline V gene sequence: CDR1 LGHNA, CDR2 YNFKEQ.

Details on this clonotype: A much larger clone is a single base away; this may be a read error. This sequence joins TRBV19 and TRBJ2-1; possibly TRBD1 or TRBD2 for D (6 bases each). The V end lost 6 bases, the J end lost 9 bases, and 21 bases lay between the germline ends. CDR1 and CDR2 from the germline V gene are LNHDA and SQIVND (reference sequence). The CDR3 is made up of 15 amino acids. The CDR3 here is CASRGGGDTWGEQFF. The CDR3 region has the DNA TGTGCCAGTAGGGGGGGCGGGGACACCTGGGGTGAGCAGTTCTTC. The full variable domain, its missing parts supplied by reference TRBV19 and TRBJ2-1, is DGGITQSPKYLFRKEGQNVTLSCEQNLNHDAMYWYRQDPGQGLRLIYYSQIVNDFQKGDIAEGYSVSREKKESFPLTVTSAQKNPTAFYLCASRGGGDTWGEQFFGPGTRLTVL.

Many counts were recorded for this clonotype. V is TRBV6-2 or TRBV6-3 and J is TRBJ2-7, with D perhaps matching TRBD2 (6 bases). The CDR3 is made up of 14 amino acids. The germline V and J ends were trimmed by 6 bases and 2 bases, with 14 bases remaining between them. CDR1 and CDR2 (germline): MNHEY, SVGEGT. CDR3 DNA: TGTGCCAGCAGATCTGGGACGGGGGCCTACGAGCAGTACTTC. Protein sequence: CASRSGTGAYEQYF.

This clonotype showed up many times. The rearrangement links TRBV20-1 to TRBJ2-7; 7 bases align to TRBD2. This CDR3 spans 15 amino acids. V shed 6 bases and J 7 bases; nucleotides not matched to a gene: 18. Germline V CDR1 and CDR2: DFQATT, SNEGSKA (reference sequence). CDR3 in DNA: TGCAGTGCCAACCGAGTACTAGCGCAGCTGTGGGAGCAGTACTTC. Translation gives CSANRVLAQLWEQYF.

This clonotype has a count of ten or more. The V call is TRBV27, the J call TRBJ2-1; 8 positions agree with TRBD2. Germline assignment: CDR1 MNHEY and CDR2 SMNVEV (reference sequence). CDR3 length equals 19 residues. The ends lost 3 bases at V and 0 bases at J; junction bases unmatched: 13. The CDR3 loop is CASSFAIGAGVSSYNEQFF. DNA of the CDR3: TGTGCCAGCAGTTTCGCAATAGGAGCGGGGGTAAGCTCCTACAATGAGCAGTTCTTC.

This clonotype was observed at least ten times. The V call is TRBV24-1, the J call TRBJ2-5, with a possible D match to TRBD1 (5 bases). The V gene lost 4 bases and the J gene lost 4 bases, with 9 bases spanning the gap. Germline CDR1 reads KGHDR; CDR2 reads SFDVKD. This CDR3 spans 13 amino acids. The CDR3 DNA follows: TGTGCCACCAGTGAGCAGGGTATAGAGACCCAGTACTTC. Residues: CATSEQGIETQYF.

At least ten counts were recorded for this clonotype. The chain joins TRBV7-6 to TRBJ2-7; D might be TRBD2 (6 bases). Germline-derived CDR1 and CDR2 are SGHVS and FNYEAQ. CDR3 length: 13 residues. Deletions cut 5 bases from V and 3 bases from J, with 11 bases between. CDR3 region: CASSRDSYYEQYF. The CDR3 DNA is TGTGCCAGCAGCCGGGACTCTTACTACGAGCAGTACTTC.

Many counts were recorded for this clonotype. V is TRBV5-1 and J is TRBJ2-7, with D perhaps assigned TRBD1 or TRBD2 (5 bases each). V was cut by 3 bases and J by 7 bases, with 14 bases left in between. The CDR3 consists of 13 residues. Germline V gene data show CDR1 as SGHRS and CDR2 as YFSETQ. CDR3: CASSWDGFWEQYF. The CDR3 DNA follows: TGCGCCAGCAGCTGGGACGGGTTCTGGGAGCAGTACTTC.

This clonotype has a count of ten or more. The gene calls are TRBV4-3 and TRBJ1-5; D is unresolved. The V and J ends lost 4 bases and 3 bases respectively, with 13 bases between them. This CDR3 is built from 15 residues. Germline V lookup: CDR1 LGHNA, CDR2 YSLEER. The CDR3: CASSPRYGDNQPQHF. The CDR3 DNA sequence: TGCGCCAGCAGCCCCCGGTATGGAGACAATCAGCCCCAGCATTTT.

Points on this clonotype: One end of the junction is discordant with germline, which a read error may explain. CDR3 nucleotide sequence: TGTGCCATCAGGGGTCCCGGGACAGTGAACACTGAAGATTTCTTT. Protein sequence: CAIRGPGTVNTEDFF. This sequence joins TRBV10-3 and TRBJ1-1, with 7 positions matching TRBD1. This CDR3 contains 15 residues. The germline V gene has CDR1 ENHRY and CDR2 SYGVKD.

This clonotype occurred many times. The chain joins TRBV11-3 to TRBJ2-3; D may correspond to TRBD1 or TRBD2 (5 bases each). The ends were cut back, 4 bases at V and 4 bases at J, with 12 bases in the middle. CDR1 and CDR2 (germline): SGHNT, YENEEA. CDR3 length: 14 residues. This CDR3 reads CASSWSRGADTQYF. The DNA for the CDR3 is TGTGCCAGCAGCTGGTCCCGAGGGGCAGATACGCAGTATTTT.

This clonotype was detected ten times or more. The rearrangement joins TRBV7-2 to TRBJ1-5; 7 nucleotides align to TRBD1. CDR1 and CDR2 (germline): SGHTA, FQGNSA. The CDR3 covers 15 residues. The V and J ends lost 6 bases and 0 bases, in that order; junction bases with no gene match: 5. Written as DNA, the CDR3 is TGTGCCAGCAGTCGGACAGGAGATAGCAATCAGCCCCAGCATTTT. This sequence encodes CASSRTGDSNQPQHF.

This clonotype was recorded many times. This chain connects TRBV11-2 to TRBJ2-2; a possible D gene is TRBD2 (5 bases). The CDR3 runs to 18 residues. Germline-derived CDR1 and CDR2 are SGHAT and FQNNGV. V was pared by 0 bases and J by 4 bases, with 18 bases between. The CDR3 here is CASSLDLTRTRGTGELFF. For the CDR3, the DNA is TGTGCCAGCAGCTTAGATCTGACGAGGACTCGGGGCACCGGGGAGCTGTTTTTT. The entire variable domain, with the rest obtained from reference TRBV11-2 and TRBJ2-2, is as follows: EAGVAQSPRYKIIEKRQSVAFWCNPISGHATLYWYQQILGQGPKLLIQFQNNGVVDDSQLPKDRFSAERLKGVDSTLKIQPAKLEDSAVYLCASSLDLTRTRGTGELFFGEGSRLTVL.

This clonotype was recorded many times. The chain carries TRBV29-1 and TRBJ1-1; no clear D gene. This CDR3 is 13 amino acids long. Trimming took 3 bases from V and 4 from J, leaving 12 bases between them. Germline V lookup: CDR1 SQVTM, CDR2 ANQGSEA. For the CDR3, the DNA is TGCAGCGTTGAGCTGGGAGGCAGCACTGAAGCTTTCTTT. This codes for CSVELGGSTEAFF.